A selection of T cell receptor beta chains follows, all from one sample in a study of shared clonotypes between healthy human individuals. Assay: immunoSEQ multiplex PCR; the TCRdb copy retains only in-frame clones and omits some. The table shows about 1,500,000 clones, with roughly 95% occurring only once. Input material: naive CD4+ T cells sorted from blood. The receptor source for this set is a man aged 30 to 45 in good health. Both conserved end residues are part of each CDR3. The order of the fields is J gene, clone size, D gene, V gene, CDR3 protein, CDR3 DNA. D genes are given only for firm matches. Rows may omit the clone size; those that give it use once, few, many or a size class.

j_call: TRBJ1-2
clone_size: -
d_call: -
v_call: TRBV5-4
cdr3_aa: CASRGRTGNGYTF
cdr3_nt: TGTGCCAGCAGAGGGAGAACAGGTAACGGCTACACCTTC

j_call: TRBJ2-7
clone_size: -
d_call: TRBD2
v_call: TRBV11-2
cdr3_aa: CASGLQAGGSYEQYF
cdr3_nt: TGTGCCAGCGGCCTTCAAGCGGGAGGGTCCTACGAGCAGTACTTC

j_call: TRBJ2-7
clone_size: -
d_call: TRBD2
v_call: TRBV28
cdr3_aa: CASSLQLAGSYEQYF
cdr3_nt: TGTGCCAGCAGCCTCCAATTAGCGGGTTCCTACGAGCAGTACTTC

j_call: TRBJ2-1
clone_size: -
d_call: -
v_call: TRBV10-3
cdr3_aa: CAISELQQLSYNEQFF
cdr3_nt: TGTGCCATCAGTGAGCTTCAACAGCTCTCCTACAATGAGCAGTTCTTC

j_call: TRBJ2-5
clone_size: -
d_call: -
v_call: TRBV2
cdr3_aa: CASSGGIYQETQYF
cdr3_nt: TGTGCCAGCAGTGGTGGAATCTACCAAGAGACCCAGTACTTC

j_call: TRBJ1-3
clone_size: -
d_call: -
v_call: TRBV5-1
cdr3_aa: CASRPTLPFGDSGNTIYF
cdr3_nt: TGCGCCAGCAGACCAACTTTACCCTTCGGGGACTCTGGAAACACCATATATTTT

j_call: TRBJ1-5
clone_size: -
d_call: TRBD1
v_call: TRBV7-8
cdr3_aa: CASSYTGGYSQPQHF
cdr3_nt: TGTGCCAGCAGCTACACAGGGGGTTATAGTCAGCCCCAGCATTTT

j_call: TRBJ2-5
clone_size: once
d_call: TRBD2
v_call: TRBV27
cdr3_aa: CASQGRRPSGNGRETQYF
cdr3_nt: TGTGCCAGCCAAGGCCGGCGTCCTAGCGGGAACGGTCGTGAGACCCAGTACTTC

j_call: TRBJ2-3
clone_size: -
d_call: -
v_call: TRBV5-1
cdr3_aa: CASSLRQIFSDTQYF
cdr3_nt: TGCGCCAGCAGCTTACGCCAGATCTTCTCAGATACGCAGTATTTT

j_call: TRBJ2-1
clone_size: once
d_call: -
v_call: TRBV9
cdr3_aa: CASSVGQGGSGEQFF
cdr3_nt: TGTGCCAGCAGCGTAGGGCAGGGGGGGAGTGGTGAGCAGTTCTTC

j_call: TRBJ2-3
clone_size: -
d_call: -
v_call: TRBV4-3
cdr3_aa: CASSLWTVTQDTQYF
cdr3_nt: TGCGCCAGCAGCCTCTGGACAGTTACCCAAGATACGCAGTATTTT

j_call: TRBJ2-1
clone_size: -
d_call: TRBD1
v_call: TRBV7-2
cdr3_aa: CASSIDRGPYNEQFF
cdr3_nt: TGTGCCAGCAGCATTGACAGGGGACCCTACAATGAGCAGTTCTTC

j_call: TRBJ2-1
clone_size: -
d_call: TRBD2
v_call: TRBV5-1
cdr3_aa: CASSLVASGYNEQFF
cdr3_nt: TGCGCCAGCAGCTTGGTGGCTAGCGGGTACAATGAGCAGTTCTTC

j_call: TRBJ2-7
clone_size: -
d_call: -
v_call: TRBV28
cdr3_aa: CASTLGDAGIYEQYF
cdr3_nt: TGTGCCAGCACTTTGGGGGACGCGGGAATCTACGAGCAGTACTTC

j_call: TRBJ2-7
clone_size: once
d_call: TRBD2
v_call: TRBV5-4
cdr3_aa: CASSSAGVTYEQYF
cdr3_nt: TGTGCCAGCAGCTCCGCGGGGGTAACCTACGAGCAGTACTTC

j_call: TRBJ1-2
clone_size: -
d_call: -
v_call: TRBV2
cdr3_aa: CASGILYGYTF
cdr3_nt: TGTGCCAGTGGGATCCTCTATGGCTACACCTTC

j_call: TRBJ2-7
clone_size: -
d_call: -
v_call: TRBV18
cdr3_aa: CASSPLYRDSRPQQYF
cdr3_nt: TGTGCCAGCTCACCATTATACAGGGACTCCAGACCACAGCAGTACTTC

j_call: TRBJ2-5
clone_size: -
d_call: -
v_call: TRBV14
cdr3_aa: CASSRRTAIGETQYF
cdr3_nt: TGTGCCAGCAGCCGACGGACAGCAATAGGGGAGACCCAGTACTTC

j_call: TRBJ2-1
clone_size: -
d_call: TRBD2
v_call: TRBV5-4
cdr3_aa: CASSWAVFRSGSVNEQFF
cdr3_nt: TGTGCCAGCAGCTGGGCCGTTTTTCGTAGCGGGAGTGTCAATGAGCAGTTCTTC

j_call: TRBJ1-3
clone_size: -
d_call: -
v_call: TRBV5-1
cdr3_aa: CASSSPDSGNTIYF
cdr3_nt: TGCGCCAGCAGCTCCCCGGACAGCGGAAACACCATATATTTT

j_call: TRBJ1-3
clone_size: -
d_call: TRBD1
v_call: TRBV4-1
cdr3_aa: CASSSGQGAGNTIYF
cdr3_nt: TGCGCCAGCAGCTCAGGACAGGGGGCAGGAAACACCATATATTTT

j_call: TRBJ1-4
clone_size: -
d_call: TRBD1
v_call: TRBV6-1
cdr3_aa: CASSTGGKEKLFF
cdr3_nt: TGTGCCAGCAGCACAGGGGGTAAGGAAAAACTGTTTTTT

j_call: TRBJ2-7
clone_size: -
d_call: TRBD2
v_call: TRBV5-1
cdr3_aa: CASSFSGRSYEQYF
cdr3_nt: TGCGCCAGCAGCTTCAGCGGGAGGTCCTACGAGCAGTACTTC

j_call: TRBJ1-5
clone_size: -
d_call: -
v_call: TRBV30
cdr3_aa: CAWSAARGLGSNSYSNQPQHF
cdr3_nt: TGTGCCTGGAGTGCGGCCCGGGGCCTAGGGAGCAACTCATATAGCAATCAGCCCCAGCATTTT

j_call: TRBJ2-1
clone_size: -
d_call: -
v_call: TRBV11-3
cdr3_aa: CASSLGGEYNEQFF
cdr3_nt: TGTGCCAGCAGCTTAGGCGGGGAATACAATGAGCAGTTCTTC

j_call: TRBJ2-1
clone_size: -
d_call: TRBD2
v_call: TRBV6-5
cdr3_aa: CASSSSGTNEQFF
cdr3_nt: TGTGCCAGCAGCTCTAGCGGGACCAATGAGCAGTTCTTC

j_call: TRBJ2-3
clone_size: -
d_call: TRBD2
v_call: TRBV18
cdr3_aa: CASSPPGLAGTDTQYF
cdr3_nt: TGTGCCAGCTCACCACCGGGTCTAGCGGGCACAGATACGCAGTATTTT

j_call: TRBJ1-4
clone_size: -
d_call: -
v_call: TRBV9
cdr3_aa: CASSVQATNEKLFF
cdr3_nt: TGTGCCAGCAGCGTTCAGGCAACTAATGAAAAACTGTTTTTT

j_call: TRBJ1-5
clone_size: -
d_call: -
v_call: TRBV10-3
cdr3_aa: CAISDRDSNQPQHF
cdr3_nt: TGTGCCATCAGTGATCGGGATAGCAATCAGCCCCAGCATTTT

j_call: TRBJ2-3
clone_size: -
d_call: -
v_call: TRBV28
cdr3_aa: CASSLGTDTQYF
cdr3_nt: TGTGCCAGCAGTCTCGGCACAGATACGCAGTATTTT

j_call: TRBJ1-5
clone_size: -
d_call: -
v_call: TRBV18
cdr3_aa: CASSPPGGQINQPQHF
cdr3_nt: TGTGCCAGCTCACCACCAGGAGGACAGATCAATCAGCCCCAGCATTTT

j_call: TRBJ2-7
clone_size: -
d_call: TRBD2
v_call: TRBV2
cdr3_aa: CASRVGLAVSYEQYF
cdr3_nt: TGTGCCAGCAGGGTAGGACTAGCCGTGTCCTACGAGCAGTACTTC

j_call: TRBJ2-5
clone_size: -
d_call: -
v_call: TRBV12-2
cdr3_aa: CASRLEGLAGETQYF
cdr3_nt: TGTGCAAGTCGCTTAGAGGGACTAGCCGGGGAGACCCAGTACTTC

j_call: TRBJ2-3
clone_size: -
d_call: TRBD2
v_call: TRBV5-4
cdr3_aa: CASQSGRSADTQYF
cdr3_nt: TGTGCCAGCCAAAGCGGGAGGAGTGCAGATACGCAGTATTTT

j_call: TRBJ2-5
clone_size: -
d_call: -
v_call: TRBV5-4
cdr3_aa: CASSLGVTRQETQYF
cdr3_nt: TGTGCCAGCAGCTTGGGGGTGACCAGGCAAGAGACCCAGTACTTC

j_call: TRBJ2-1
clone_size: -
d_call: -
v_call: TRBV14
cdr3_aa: CASSSLANSYNEQFF
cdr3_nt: TGTGCCAGCAGTTCTTTAGCGAATTCCTACAATGAGCAGTTCTTC

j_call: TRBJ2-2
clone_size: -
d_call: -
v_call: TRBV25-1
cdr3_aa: CASSGLIMRGNTGELFF
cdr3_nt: TGTGCCAGCAGTGGTCTGATTATGCGGGGGAACACCGGGGAGCTGTTTTTT

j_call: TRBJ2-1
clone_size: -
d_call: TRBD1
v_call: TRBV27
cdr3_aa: CASSFVGTGPLNEQFF
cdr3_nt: TGTGCCAGCAGTTTCGTCGGGACAGGACCACTTAATGAGCAGTTCTTC

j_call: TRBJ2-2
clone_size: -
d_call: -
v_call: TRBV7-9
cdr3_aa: CASIEQGGTGELFF
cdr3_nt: TGTGCCAGCATAGAACAGGGCGGCACCGGGGAGCTGTTTTTT

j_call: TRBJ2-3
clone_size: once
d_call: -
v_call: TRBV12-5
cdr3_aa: CASALALAPTDTQYF
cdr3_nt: TGTGCTAGTGCCCTCGCTTTAGCTCCCACAGATACGCAGTATTTT

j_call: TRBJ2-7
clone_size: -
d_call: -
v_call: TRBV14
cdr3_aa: CASSRLYEQYF
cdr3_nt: TGTGCCAGCAGCCGACTATACGAGCAGTACTTC

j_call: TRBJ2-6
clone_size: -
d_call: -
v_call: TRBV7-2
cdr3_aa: CASSSGGSGANVLTF
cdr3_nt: TGTGCCAGCAGCTCTGGGGGGAGTGGGGCCAACGTCCTGACTTTC